The T cell receptor (beta chain) under discussion was sequenced for a study of T-cell memory formation after mild COVID-19. Study results and limitations: Day 15 to 85 contracting clones showed balanced CD4/CD8; later expanders leaned CD4+. There was no confirmation that second-wave clones peaking on day 37 were SARS-CoV-2 specific.

TCRdb re-called the 5' RACE reads with MiXCR, one entry per CDR3 protein. The sample has under 450,000 distinct CDR3 sequences, approximately 15% seen once. The ends were cut back, 6 bases at V and 1 base at J, with 13 bases in the middle. This CDR3 is built from 14 residues. Germline V gene lookup returns CDR1 MGHRA and CDR2 YSYEKL. On this clonotype: Its antigen is unknown.

The sample consisted of PBMCs or a T cell subset sorted from them (not recorded which). J is TRBJ2-7 and V is TRBV4-1; unclear D gene. The sequence was obtained from a man aged 18 to 30 who had mild COVID-19 (a few samples of this study predate the infection). Cell type and time point are not known. The CDR3 bases are TGCGCCAGCAGACCCAACACCTTGTCCTACGAGCAGTACGTC. Translating it yields CASRPNTLSYEQYV.